These 27 T cell receptor beta chains were all obtained from the same sample, sequenced in a study of cytomegalovirus exposure and HLA in healthy donors. The PCR used 60 Vbeta and 13 Jbeta primers. Only in-frame clones appear in the TCRdb table, and some are missing; sequencing was by immunoSEQ multiplex PCR. Among 150,000 to 200,000 clones, 75% to 85% were seen once, and the ten largest hold 13% to 15%. Input material: PBMCs. These receptors were collected from a woman in her twenties or thirties in good health and CMV-seropositive.

This clone has a handful of counts. This chain connects TRBV11-2 to TRBJ1-4, with D maybe TRBD1 (5 bases). V dropped 5 bases and J dropped 0 bases, with 16 bases sitting between them. The CDR3 is 17 amino acids. The V gene's germline CDR1 is SGHAT and CDR2 FQNNGV. CDR3 residues: CASSRLTGSPTNEKLFF. CDR3 in DNA: TGTGCCAGCAGCCGTCTTACAGGCTCGCCAACTAATGAAAAACTGTTTTTT.

V gene TRBV4-1 combines with J gene TRBJ2-1, with TRBD2 matching 12 bases. CDR1 is MGHRA, CDR2 YSYEKL, per germline. V gave up 2 bases and J gave up 7 bases; unmatched junction bases: 6. CDR3 size: 16 residues. CDR3 sequence (DNA): TGCGCCAGCAGCCAACCGACTAGCGGGAGAAGGAATGAGCAGTTCTTC. Encoded protein: CASSQPTSGRRNEQFF.

The CDR3 is CASSYTPGQATYEQYF. The CDR3 DNA is TGTGCCAGCAGTTACACCCCCGGACAGGCAACCTACGAGCAGTACTTC. This chain joins TRBV6-7 and TRBJ2-7, with 7 bases that match TRBD1. TRBV6-7 counts as an open reading frame of uncertain function. This CDR3 contains 16 residues. V lost 2 bases to trimming and J lost 2 bases; unmatched junction nucleotides: 9.

V usage is TRBV10-3 and J usage is TRBJ2-7; D is perhaps TRBD2 (5 bases). V lost 4 bases, J lost 1 base, and 8 bases lay in between. CDR3 size: 13 residues. Germline CDR1 ENHRY, CDR2 SYGVKD. This CDR3 is CAISGSGSYEQYF. DNA for the CDR3: TGTGCCATCAGTGGATCGGGGTCCTACGAGCAGTACTTC.

The rearrangement links TRBV4-2 to TRBJ1-1; 9 bases are shared with TRBD1. Germline CDR1 LGHNA, CDR2 YNFKEQ. CDR3 length: 16 residues. V dropped 3 bases and J dropped 4; count of bases not matched to a gene: 9. CDR3 amino acids: CASSHVFTGGGTEAFF. The CDR3 region has the DNA TGTGCCAGCAGCCACGTATTCACAGGGGGCGGCACTGAAGCTTTCTTT.

The CDR3 spells CASSVGGGSGGELFF. The DNA for the CDR3 is TGTGCCAGCAGCGTAGGTGGAGGGAGTGGCGGGGAGCTGTTTTTT. The rearrangement uses TRBV9 and TRBJ2-2; perhaps TRBD2 as D (6 bases). CDR1 is SGDLS, CDR2 YYNGEE, per germline. This CDR3 has 15 residues. Trimming pared 0 bases from V and 7 bases from J, leaving 13 bases between.

The chain links TRBV7-6 to TRBJ2-5, with D perhaps matching TRBD1 (6 bases). Germline V gene sequence: CDR1 SGHVS, CDR2 FNYEAQ. Trimming took 5 bases from V and 4 from J, leaving 17 bases between them. The CDR3 length is 15 residues. In DNA form, the CDR3 reads TGTGCCAGCAGCCAGGACACAGGGTACGGAGAGACCCAGTACTTC. It encodes CASSQDTGYGETQYF.

This sequence joins TRBV10-3 and TRBJ2-1; no definite D call. The CDR3 covers 13 residues. The ends were cut back, 4 bases at V and 8 bases at J, with 12 bases in the middle. The germline V gene encodes CDR1 ENHRY and CDR2 SYGVKD. The CDR3 bases are TGTGCCATCAGTGGACGACTCGGCGATGAGCAGTTCTTC. This sequence encodes CAISGRLGDEQFF.

Only a few counts were recorded for this clone. The chain recombines TRBV6-1 with TRBJ1-2; 7 bases map to TRBD1. The germline V gene has CDR1 MNHNS and CDR2 SASEGT. Trimming removed 4 bases from V and 6 bases from J; junction bases left unmatched: 14. This CDR3 is 16 amino acids long. This CDR3 reads CASSALLSTGLDGYTF. CDR3 sequence (DNA): TGTGCCAGCAGTGCCCTACTCTCGACAGGGTTGGATGGCTACACCTTC.

The J gene is TRBJ1-4, the V gene TRBV7-9; 8 bases align to TRBD1. This CDR3 comprises 15 residues. V gave up 5 bases and J gave up 7 bases; unmatched junction bases: 9. Per the germline V gene, CDR1 is SEHNR and CDR2 is FQNEAQ (reference sequence). In DNA, the CDR3 is TGTGCCAGCAGCCAGGGACAGGATGTTGGTGAAAAACTGTTTTTT. Its translation: CASSQGQDVGEKLFF. Drawing the rest from reference TRBV7-9 and TRBJ1-4, the complete variable domain is DTGVSQNPRHKITKRGQNVTFRCDPISEHNRLYWYRQTLGQGPEFLTYFQNEAQLEKSRLLSDRFSAERPKGSFSTLEIQRTEQGDSAMYLCASSQGQDVGEKLFFGSGTQLSVL.

This clone was counted only a few times. V is TRBV29-1 and J is TRBJ1-4; no clear D. The germline gives CDR1 SQVTM, CDR2 ANQGSEA. The CDR3 contains 13 residues. Trimming left V 6 bases short and J 0 bases short, with 8 bases between. Here the CDR3 reads CSVPGTTNEKLFF. The CDR3, as DNA: TGCAGCGTCCCAGGAACAACTAATGAAAAACTGTTTTTT.

The chain combines TRBV6-5 with TRBJ2-5; D is perhaps TRBD1 (6 bases). The J call is doubtful: the DNA matches TRBJ2-7 better. Germline loops: CDR1 MNHEY, CDR2 SVGAGI. The CDR3 length is 12 residues. The CDR3 is CASSPGQNEQYF. The CDR3 coding sequence is TGTGCCAGCAGCCCCGGACAGAACGAGCAGTACTTC.

The chain carries TRBV30 and TRBJ1-1; TRBD1 is a possible D gene (6 bases). The germline CDR1 and CDR2 sequences are GTSNPN and SVGIG (reference sequence). CDR3 length equals 14 residues. The V and J ends lost 4 bases and 10 bases respectively, with 22 bases between them. The CDR3 sequence: CAWKKSGVQYGAFF. CDR3 nucleotide sequence: TGTGCCTGGAAAAAGTCAGGGGTCCAGTACGGAGCTTTCTTT.

The rearrangement links TRBV7-8 to TRBJ2-1, with TRBD1 matching 8 bases. With 2 bases clipped from V and 5 bases from J, the junction kept 8 bases outside the gene matches. Germline lookup yields CDR1 SGHVS and CDR2 FQNEAQ. This CDR3 comprises 16 residues. CDR3 in DNA: TGTGCCAGCAGCTTAAGTTTAACAGGGGGGAACAATGAGCAGTTCTTC. It translates to CASSLSLTGGNNEQFF.

The CDR3 spells CASSHGQGFQPQHF. The DNA for the CDR3 is TGTGCCAGCAGCCACGGACAGGGATTTCAGCCCCAGCATTTT. The chain is built from TRBV5-5 and TRBJ1-5; 8 positions agree with TRBD1. The ends lost 4 bases at V and 6 bases at J; junction bases unmatched: 6. The CDR3 is made up of 14 amino acids. The V gene's germline CDR1 is SGHKS and CDR2 YYEKEE (reference sequence).

This chain connects TRBV27 to TRBJ2-3; 12 bases align to TRBD2. J gave up 1 base and V 1 base, and 12 bases lay outside the gene matches. Germline CDR1 MNHEY, CDR2 SMNVEV (reference sequence). There are 20 residues in the CDR3. CDR3 nucleotide sequence: TGTGCCAGCAGTTTATTGTTTAGCCTAGCGGGAGGGAAGGGCACAGATACGCAGTATTTT. This sequence encodes CASSLLFSLAGGKGTDTQYF.

This chain joins TRBV5-1 and TRBJ2-7, with D perhaps matching TRBD1 (5 bases). From germline, CDR1 is SGHRS and CDR2 YFSETQ. The CDR3 is 13 amino acids. V dropped 9 bases and J dropped 3 bases, with 16 bases sitting between them. In nucleotides, the CDR3 is TGCGCCATCTTTGACAGAATCTTCTACGAGCAGTACTTC. Translating it yields CAIFDRIFYEQYF.

This clone was observed a few times. This sequence joins TRBV5-1 and TRBJ2-5; D gene unclear. Trimming took 4 bases from V and 7 from J, leaving 8 bases between them. Germline V gene sequence: CDR1 SGHRS, CDR2 YFSETQ. This CDR3 comprises 11 residues. The CDR3 reads CASSQGGTQYF. DNA for the CDR3: TGCGCCAGCAGCCAAGGCGGGACCCAGTACTTC.

The V and J genes are TRBV7-9 and TRBJ2-7, with 7 nucleotides matching TRBD1. The germline V gene has CDR1 SEHNR and CDR2 FQNEAQ (reference sequence). The J segment lost 2 bases and the V segment lost 5 bases, leaving 6 bases of the junction unmatched. The CDR3 runs 14 residues. The DNA for the CDR3 is TGTGCCAGCAGCCCGCTCGGGACAGCCTACGAGCAGTACTTC. It yields the protein CASSPLGTAYEQYF.

V gene TRBV5-6 combines with J gene TRBJ2-7, with 11 bases identical to TRBD2. The V and J ends lost 1 base and 7 bases, in that order; junction bases with no gene match: 7. The CDR3 loop spans 15 amino acids. Germline-derived CDR1 and CDR2 are SGHDT and YYEEEE. The CDR3 loop reads CASSLRVAGGGEQYF. CDR3 bases: TGTGCCAGCAGCTTGCGAGTAGCGGGAGGGGGTGAGCAGTACTTC. Together with reference TRBV5-6 and TRBJ2-7, the CDR3 gives the full variable domain: DAGVTQSPTHLIKTRGQQVTLRCSPKSGHDTVSWYQQALGQGPQFIFQYYEEEERQRGNFPDRFSGHQFPNYSSELNVNALLLGDSALYLCASSLRVAGGGEQYFGPGTRLTVT.

The chain couples TRBV9 to TRBJ2-7; maybe TRBD2 (5 bases). Germline V gene sequence: CDR1 SGDLS, CDR2 YYNGEE. The CDR3 is made up of 14 amino acids. Trimming removed 2 bases at V and 1 base at J, with 10 bases between. In nucleotides, the CDR3 is TGTGCCAGCAGCGTGGGAGAAGGTTCCTACGAGCAGTACTTC. Protein product: CASSVGEGSYEQYF.

This clone was detected a few times. This specimen includes other DNA sequences encoding the same CDR3. V usage is TRBV9 and J usage is TRBJ1-2; D might be TRBD1 (6 bases). Germline V lookup: CDR1 SGDLS, CDR2 YYNGEE. Trimming stripped 2 bases from V and 5 bases from J, with 16 bases between. There are 15 residues in the CDR3. The CDR3 protein is CASSVDSSLLYGYTF. The CDR3 nucleotides read TGTGCCAGCAGCGTGGACAGCTCCTTACTTTATGGCTACACCTTC.

The rearrangement links TRBV5-1 to TRBJ2-1, with TRBD2 matching over 8 bases. The V gene end was trimmed by 4 bases and the J gene end by 0 bases; junction bases not matched to a gene: 12. CDR3 length: 18 residues. Per germline, CDR1 SGHRS and CDR2 YFSETQ. The CDR3 region is CASSGLGGGPSSYNEQFF. The CDR3 DNA sequence: TGCGCCAGCAGCGGGCTTGGCGGGGGGCCAAGCTCCTACAATGAGCAGTTCTTC.

The rearrangement joins TRBV2 to TRBJ1-1; 8 bases are a match to TRBD1. The CDR3 totals 14 residues. Germline trimming cut 4 bases from V and 0 bases from J; bases unmatched to any gene: 1. CDR1 is SNHLY and CDR2 is FYNNEI in the germline V gene. CDR3 protein: CASSGQGMNTEAFF. In DNA, the CDR3 is TGTGCCAGCAGTGGACAGGGGATGAACACTGAAGCTTTCTTT. The full variable domain, rest sourced from reference TRBV2 and TRBJ1-1, is EPEVTQTPSHQVTQMGQEVILRCVPISNHLYFYWYRQILGQKVEFLVSFYNNEISEKSEIFDDQFSVERPDGSNFTLKIRSTKLEDSAMYFCASSGQGMNTEAFFGQGTRLTVV.

The chain has TRBV6-4 and TRBJ1-2; no firm D call. Germline CDR1 is MRHNA and CDR2 is SNTAGT. The CDR3 totals 13 residues. Trimming cost V 7 bases and J 4 bases, with 13 bases left between them. CDR3 sequence: CASTEGRPYGYTF. The DNA for the CDR3 is TGTGCCAGCACCGAGGGCAGGCCCTATGGCTACACCTTC.

The chain links TRBV4-1 to TRBJ1-6; D not certain. CDR1 and CDR2 (germline): MGHRA, YSYEKL. Trimming removed 0 bases at V and 0 bases at J, with 6 bases between. This CDR3 region has 16 residues. CDR3 bases: TGCGCCAGCAGCCAAGATGGGAGCTCCTATAATTCACCCCTCCACTTT. Protein: CASSQDGSSYNSPLHF.

J is TRBJ2-7 and V is TRBV2, with D hard to call. Trimming pared 2 bases from V and 2 bases from J, leaving 7 bases between. Looked up from germline, CDR1 is SNHLY and CDR2 is FYNNEI. The CDR3 consists of 13 residues. CDR3 bases: TGTGCCAGCAGTGAAATACAGACCTACGAGCAGTACTTC. It translates to CASSEIQTYEQYF.